The sequence of this T cell receptor beta chain was determined in a study of Ad26.COV2.S vaccination and SARS-CoV-2 variants. On the study more broadly: In the COV1001 trial, the donor was in the Ad26.COV2.S arm.

Findings and limits, study-wide: Post-vaccination breadth of spike-specific CD8+ and CD4+ T cell responses was reportedly substantial.

Described treatment: over 15 received Ad26.COV2.S at low or high dose, single or two shots; several received placebo; per-sample allocation not given. On day 63 after the first injection, vaccine and placebo recipients gave samples. This CDR3 has 15 residues. Germline CDR1 reads LNHDA; CDR2 reads SQIVND (reference sequence). V dropped 7 bases and J dropped 5; count of bases not matched to a gene: 13. Repertoires were generated with immunoSEQ multiplex PCR, while TCRdb's copy carries only in-frame clones and drops some. The data show some 250,000 clones, with 88% seen just once and around a tenth held by the top ten. In the case of this clone: The antigen remains unidentified.

Source: peripheral blood, taken in a trial of Ad26.COV2.S vaccine versus placebo. This TCR was recovered from a person aged 18 to 59 who received the Ad26.COV2.S COVID-19 vaccine or a placebo. The rearrangement links TRBV19 to TRBJ1-2; 7 bases align to TRBD1. The DNA for the CDR3 is TGTGCCAGTACCCCCGCCGTGGACAGGCGTTATGGCTACACCTTC. Translation gives CASTPAVDRRYGYTF. Together with reference TRBV19 and TRBJ1-2, the CDR3 gives the full variable domain: DGGITQSPKYLFRKEGQNVTLSCEQNLNHDAMYWYRQDPGQGLRLIYYSQIVNDFQKGDIAEGYSVSREKKESFPLTVTSAQKNPTAFYLCASTPAVDRRYGYTFGSGTRLTVV.